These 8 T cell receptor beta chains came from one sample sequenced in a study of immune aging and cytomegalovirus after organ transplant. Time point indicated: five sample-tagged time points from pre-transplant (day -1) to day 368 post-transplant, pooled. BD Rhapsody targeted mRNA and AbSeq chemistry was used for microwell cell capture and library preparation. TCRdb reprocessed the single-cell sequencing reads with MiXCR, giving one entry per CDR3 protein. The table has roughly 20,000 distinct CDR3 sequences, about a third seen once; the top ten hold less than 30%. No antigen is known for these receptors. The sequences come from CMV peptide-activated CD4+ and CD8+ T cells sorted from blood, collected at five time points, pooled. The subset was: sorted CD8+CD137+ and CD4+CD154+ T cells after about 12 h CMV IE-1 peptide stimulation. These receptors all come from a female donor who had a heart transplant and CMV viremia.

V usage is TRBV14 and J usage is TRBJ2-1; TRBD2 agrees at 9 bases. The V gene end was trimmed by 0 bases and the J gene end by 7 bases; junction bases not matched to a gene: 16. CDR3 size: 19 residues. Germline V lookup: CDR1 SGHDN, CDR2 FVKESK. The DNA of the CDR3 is TGTGCCAGCAGCCAAGACCGCCTTGGGGAGCGGGAGGTGAGAAATGAGCAGTTCTTC. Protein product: CASSQDRLGEREVRNEQFF.

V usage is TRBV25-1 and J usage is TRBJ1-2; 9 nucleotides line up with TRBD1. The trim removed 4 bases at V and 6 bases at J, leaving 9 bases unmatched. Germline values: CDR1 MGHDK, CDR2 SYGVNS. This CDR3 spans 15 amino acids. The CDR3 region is CASSALLQGANGYTF. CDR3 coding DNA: TGTGCCAGCAGTGCCCTTTTACAGGGGGCAAATGGCTACACCTTC.

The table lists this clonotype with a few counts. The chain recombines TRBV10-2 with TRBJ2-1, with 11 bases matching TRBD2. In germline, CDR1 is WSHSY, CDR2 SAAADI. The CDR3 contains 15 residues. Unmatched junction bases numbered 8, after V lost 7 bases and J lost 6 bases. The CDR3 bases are TGCGCCAGCAACCCGGGACTAGCGGTTCGCAATGAGCAGTTCTTC. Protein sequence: CASNPGLAVRNEQFF.

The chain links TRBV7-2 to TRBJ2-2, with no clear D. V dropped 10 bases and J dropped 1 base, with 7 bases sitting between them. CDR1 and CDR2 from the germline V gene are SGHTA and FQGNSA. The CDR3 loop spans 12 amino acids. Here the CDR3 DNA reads TGTGCCATAATACGGAACACCGGGGAGCTGTTTTTT. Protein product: CAIIRNTGELFF.

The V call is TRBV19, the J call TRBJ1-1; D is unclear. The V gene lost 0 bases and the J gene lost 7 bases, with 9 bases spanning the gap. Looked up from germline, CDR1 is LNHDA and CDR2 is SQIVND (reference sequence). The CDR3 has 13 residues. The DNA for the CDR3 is TGTGCCAGTAGTATAGAAGAGACCGGTGAAGCTTTCTTT. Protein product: CASSIEETGEAFF.

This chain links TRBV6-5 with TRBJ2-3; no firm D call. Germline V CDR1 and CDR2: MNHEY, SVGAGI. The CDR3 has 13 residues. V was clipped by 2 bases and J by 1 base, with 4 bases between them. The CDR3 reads CASSYDGTDTQYF. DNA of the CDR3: TGTGCCAGCAGTTACGACGGCACAGATACGCAGTATTTT.

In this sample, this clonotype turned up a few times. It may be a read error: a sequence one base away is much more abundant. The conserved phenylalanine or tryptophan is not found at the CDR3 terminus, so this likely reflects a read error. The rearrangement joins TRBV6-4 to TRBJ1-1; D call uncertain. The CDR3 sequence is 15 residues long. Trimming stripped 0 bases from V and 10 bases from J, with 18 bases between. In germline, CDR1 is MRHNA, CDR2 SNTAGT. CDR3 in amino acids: CASSDSVNGMLGAFS. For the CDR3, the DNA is TGTGCCAGCAGTGACTCGGTCAATGGAATGTTGGGAGCTTTCTCT.

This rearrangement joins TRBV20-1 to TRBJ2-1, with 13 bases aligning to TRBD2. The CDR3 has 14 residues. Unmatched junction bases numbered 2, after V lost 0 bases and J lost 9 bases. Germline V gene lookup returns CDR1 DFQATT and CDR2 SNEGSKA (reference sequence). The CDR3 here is CSARDTSGGVEQFF. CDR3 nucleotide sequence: TGCAGTGCTAGAGACACTAGCGGGGGGGTTGAGCAGTTCTTC.